This TCR beta chain originates from a study of blood T cell repertoires in COVID-19. Study-level background: Italy, Spain and the United States were the sources of the convalescent and acute COVID-19 samples. In each case, the material was cDNA or gDNA derived from T cells, B-cell-depleted T cells, or PBMCs.

Authors' processing steps: Scientists estimated how many nucleated cells there were by amplifying reference gene primers. Here immunoSEQ multiplex PCR was the method, and the copy in TCRdb shows in-frame clones only, minus some. That table furnishes V, J and clone size, whereas the DNA furnished D and trimming. The sample has about 250,000 clones, about 86% seen once. This clone was counted a few times. The germline V gene encodes CDR1 SGHTA and CDR2 FQGTGA. The CDR3 is 13 residues long. The ends were cut back, 0 bases at V and 7 bases at J, with 9 bases in the middle. The sequenced sample was peripheral blood. The rearrangement links TRBV7-3 to TRBJ1-1; D perhaps matches TRBD1 (5 bases). The receptor was derived from an elderly man with acute or convalescent COVID-19. CDR3 in DNA: TGTGCCAGCAGCTTAACGGCAGGGCTTGAAGCTTTCTTT. Its translation is CASSLTAGLEAFF.